This T cell receptor (beta chain) comes out of a study of T cells in Graves' hyperthyroidism and ophthalmopathy (dated by TCRdb to the late 2010s). At the level of the whole study: Peripheral blood samples were taken at initial diagnosis, before any treatment was given. A discovery cohort of around 100 patients, about 40 with Graves' ophthalmopathy and about 58 with stable Graves' hyperthyroidism, was used to find distinguishing TCR V-J signatures. Whether ophthalmopathy could be predicted prospectively was tested in an independent validation cohort made up of 18 to 20 hyperthyroidism patients plus 17 patients who later progressed to ophthalmopathy. The study also compared thyroid tissue and blood T-cell repertoires from several Graves' hyperthyroidism patients. The 85 to 100 discovery patients were randomly split 7:3 into training and test sets. Following sampling, methimazole starting at 30 mg daily was given to hyperthyroidism patients, and high-dose intravenous methylprednisolone was given to ophthalmopathy patients. The paper describes TCR Vbeta CDR3 sequencing of around 140 peripheral blood samples, made up of under 50 ophthalmopathy patients, some 76 hyperthyroidism patients and roughly 17 progressor patients. Overall study outcomes, separate from this receptor: In cross-validation, a model built on a 13 V-J signature told ophthalmopathy apart from stable hyperthyroidism with approximately 91% sensitivity and about 81% specificity, and in testing the same model reached 80%/75%. Most expanded thyroid clonotypes (frequency above 0.001) were also detected in blood, a finding suggesting that blood repertoires may reflect thyroid immune responses. Sample size was not statistically predetermined, and blinding of investigators to group allocation was not performed. During validation, the model predicted progression to ophthalmopathy a median of around 7 months ahead of onset, with almost 71% sensitivity and 72.22% specificity.

The CDR3, from cysteine to phenylalanine, totals 14 residues. Only the CDR3 DNA is retained, 42 bases long and in frame from the first base. Trimming takes 2 bases from V and 4 bases from J, and the germline ends sit 12 bases apart. As encoded in the germline V gene (reference sequence), CDR1 is MNHEY while CDR2 is SMNVEV. This clonotype has at least ten counts. Its recognized antigen is unknown. No per-base quality is available; no much larger clone lies one base away. Hyperthyroidism patients were newly diagnosed, with disease duration under 2 months, and aged 18 to 65 years. Patients with uncontrolled infections, other autoimmune diseases, pregnancy or lactation were excluded. Clinical symptoms, serum thyroxine and TRAb, thyroid ultrasound, and orbital computed tomography formed the basis for the diagnoses. For progressor patients, blood was drawn at the first diagnosis of hyperthyroidism, before any ophthalmopathy symptoms had appeared. PBMCs were isolated from about 9.2 ml of fresh peripheral blood by Ficoll-Paque density gradient centrifugation. Progressor patients were first diagnosed with Graves' hyperthyroidism and then developed ophthalmopathy during follow-up. Trizol reagent was used to extract total RNA, and RNA quality was then checked on an Agilent 2100 Bioanalyzer.

Amplification of TCR beta CDR3 regions was carried out from RNA transcripts. The TCR CDR3 was subjected to a first round of RT-PCR using the HTBI primer set and the Qiagen OneStep RT-PCR kit. A second multiplex PCR round built the libraries, followed by size selection and purification. The libraries were sequenced on an Illumina HiSeq2000 using paired-end 100 bp reads. In the original analysis: SOAPnuke was used to process the raw data, removing reads that contained adapters or uncalled bases, had a mean Phred below 15, or lacked an exact match to the constant primer or identifier. COPE v1.2.5 was used to merge high-quality paired reads, and clonotypes were defined as unique nucleotide sequences. Clonotypes were aligned to IMGT TRBV, TRBD and TRBJ reference segments using MiTCR v1.1. Only V-J combinations with frequency above 0.0001, covering about 99% of repertoires, were analysed. A TCS score was defined as the ratio between F50 (clonal expansion) and ExV (chaos), using BLOSUM62-based TCRdist between CDR3 peptides within each V-J. Welch's t-statistics and random forest reduced 500 to 650 V-J features to around 14, which were used in a naive Bayes classifier (R e1071). TCRdb itself trimmed the public reads at Q25 with fastp, ran MiXCR and retained productive beta chains. Each CDR3 protein gets just one entry, which takes the most common genes and DNA from the rows behind it. In this record, the V and J calls reflect TCRdb's handling and not the investigators' own analysis. Counted in this sample were about 290,000 distinct CDR3 sequences; roughly 15% of them appeared once. The top ten constitute around 7.9% of the sample.

The sequencing input was blood. The receptor's source is a woman in her twenties or thirties with Graves' hyperthyroidism that later progressed to Graves' ophthalmopathy. The receptor chain draws on TRBV27 and TRBJ2-7; TRBD2 is a weak D gene call, 5 bases matching. The DNA sequence reads TGTGCCAGCAGTTTAAGTGGGAGCTTTTACGAGCAGTACTTC. Protein translation: CASSLSGSFYEQYF.